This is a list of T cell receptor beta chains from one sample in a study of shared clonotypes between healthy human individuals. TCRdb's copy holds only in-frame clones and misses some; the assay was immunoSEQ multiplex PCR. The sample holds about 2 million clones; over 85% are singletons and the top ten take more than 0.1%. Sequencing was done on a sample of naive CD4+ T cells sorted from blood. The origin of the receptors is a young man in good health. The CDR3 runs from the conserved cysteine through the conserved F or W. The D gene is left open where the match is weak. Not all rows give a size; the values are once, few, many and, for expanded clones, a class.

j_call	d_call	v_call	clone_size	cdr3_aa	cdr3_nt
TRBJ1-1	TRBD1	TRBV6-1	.	CASGDRGRGSEAFF	TGTGCCAGCGGGGACAGGGGGCGAGGGTCTGAAGCTTTCTTT
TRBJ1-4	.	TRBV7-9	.	CASSSRFLGTNEKLFF	TGTGCCAGCAGCTCCAGGTTTCTGGGGACTAATGAAAAACTGTTTTTT
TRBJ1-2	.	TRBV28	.	CASRGSIYGYTF	TGTGCCAGCAGGGGGTCAATCTATGGCTACACCTTC
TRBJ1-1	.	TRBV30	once	CAWSLTRANTEAFF	TGTGCCTGGAGTTTGACAAGGGCGAACACTGAAGCTTTCTTT
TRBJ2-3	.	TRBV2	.	CASSSRGRTDTQYF	TGTGCCAGCAGCTCGCGGGGGCGCACAGATACGCAGTATTTT
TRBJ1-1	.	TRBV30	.	CACRPGVLIAEAFF	TGTGCCTGTAGACCGGGAGTATTGATTGCTGAAGCTTTCTTT
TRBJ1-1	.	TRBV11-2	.	CAAGLGENTEAFF	TGTGCCGCCGGTCTGGGAGAGAACACTGAAGCTTTCTTT
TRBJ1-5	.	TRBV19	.	CASSRTVNQPQHF	TGTGCCAGTAGTAGGACAGTCAATCAGCCCCAGCATTTT
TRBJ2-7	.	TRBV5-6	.	CASSLIDRDSYEQYF	TGTGCCAGCAGCTTAATCGACCGAGACTCCTACGAGCAGTACTTC
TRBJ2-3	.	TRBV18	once	CASSIVGDTQYF	TGTGCCAGCTCAATTGTCGGTGATACGCAGTATTTT
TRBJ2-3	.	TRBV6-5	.	CATKSSTDTQYF	TGTGCCACCAAGTCCAGCACAGATACGCAGTATTTT
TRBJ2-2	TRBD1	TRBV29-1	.	CSAGDRGRGELFF	TGCAGCGCAGGGGACAGGGGGCGCGGGGAGCTGTTTTTT
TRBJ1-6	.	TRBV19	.	CASSGGASYNSPLHF	TGTGCCAGTAGTGGGGGGGCATCCTATAATTCACCCCTCCACTTT
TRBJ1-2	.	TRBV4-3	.	CASRHTDGIYYGYTF	TGCGCCAGCAGGCACACGGACGGTATATACTATGGCTACACCTTC
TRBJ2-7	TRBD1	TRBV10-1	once	CASSEAGQGRFDEQYF	TGCGCCAGCAGTGAGGCTGGACAGGGCAGATTTGACGAGCAGTACTTC
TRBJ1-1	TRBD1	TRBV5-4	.	CASSQTGTGFTEAFF	TGTGCCAGCAGTCAAACCGGGACAGGGTTCACTGAAGCTTTCTTT
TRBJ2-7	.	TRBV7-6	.	CASSLVPNEREQYF	TGTGCCAGCAGCCTGGTACCCAATGAGCGAGAGCAGTACTTC
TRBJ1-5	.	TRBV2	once	CASSVSQINQPQHF	TGTGCCAGCAGTGTATCACAGATCAATCAGCCCCAGCATTTT
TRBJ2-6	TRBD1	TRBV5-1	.	CASSDGTGAGANVLTF	TGCGCCAGCAGCGACGGGACAGGGGCTGGGGCCAACGTCCTGACTTTC
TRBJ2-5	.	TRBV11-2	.	CASSLGSRETQYF	TGTGCCAGCAGCTTAGGTTCTAGGGAGACCCAGTACTTC
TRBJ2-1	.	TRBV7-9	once	CASSPQSRPQEQFF	TGTGCCAGCAGCCCCCAGTCACGGCCCCAGGAGCAGTTCTTC
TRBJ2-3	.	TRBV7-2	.	CASSLDVSTQYF	TGTGCCAGCAGCTTAGACGTTTCTACGCAGTATTTT
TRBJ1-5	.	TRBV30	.	CAWSATVGQPQHF	TGTGCCTGGAGTGCGACAGTCGGTCAGCCCCAGCATTTT
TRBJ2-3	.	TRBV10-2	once	CASKLTGGTDTQYF	TGCGCCAGCAAGTTAACGGGCGGCACAGATACGCAGTATTTT
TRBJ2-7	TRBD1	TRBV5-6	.	CASSTSGGGWEQYF	TGTGCCAGCAGCACGTCAGGGGGCGGTTGGGAGCAGTACTTC
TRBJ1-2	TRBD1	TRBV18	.	CASSPFLSGQGAKGYTF	TGTGCCAGCTCACCGTTTCTTAGCGGACAGGGGGCTAAAGGCTACACCTTC
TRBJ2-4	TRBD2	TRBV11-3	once	CASTRRAGGLNKNIQYF	TGTGCCAGCACCCGACGAGCGGGAGGCCTGAACAAAAACATTCAGTACTTC
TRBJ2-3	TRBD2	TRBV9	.	CASSPSGRGSTDTQYF	TGTGCCAGCAGCCCTAGCGGGCGCGGAAGCACAGATACGCAGTATTTT
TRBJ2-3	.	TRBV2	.	CASSEAGWGASTDTQYF	TGTGCCAGCAGTGAAGCTGGGTGGGGGGCTAGCACAGATACGCAGTATTTT
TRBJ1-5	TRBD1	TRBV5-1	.	CASRRGQDSNQPQHF	TGCGCCAGCAGGAGGGGACAGGACAGCAATCAGCCCCAGCATTTT
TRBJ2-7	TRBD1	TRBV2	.	CASTAGDRGYEQYF	TGTGCCAGCACCGCAGGGGACAGGGGGTACGAGCAGTACTTC
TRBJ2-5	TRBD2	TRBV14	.	CASSQGGLAGVETQYF	TGTGCCAGCAGCCAAGGGGGACTAGCGGGAGTAGAGACCCAGTACTTC
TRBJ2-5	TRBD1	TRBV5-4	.	CASGTGGRWETQYF	TGTGCCAGCGGCACAGGGGGGAGATGGGAGACCCAGTACTTC
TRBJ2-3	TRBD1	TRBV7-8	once	CASSLDGTGGTDTQYF	TGTGCCAGCAGCTTAGACGGGACAGGGGGCACAGATACGCAGTATTTT
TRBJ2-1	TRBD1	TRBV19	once	CASRDSSISYNEQFF	TGTGCCAGCAGGGACAGCTCTATCTCCTACAATGAGCAGTTCTTC
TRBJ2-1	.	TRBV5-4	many	CATANQGLYNEQFF	TGTGCCACCGCAAATCAGGGGTTGTACAATGAGCAGTTCTTC
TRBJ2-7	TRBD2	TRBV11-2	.	CASSPGTSGRAKSYEQYF	TGTGCCAGCAGCCCCGGGACTAGCGGGAGGGCAAAATCCTACGAGCAGTACTTC
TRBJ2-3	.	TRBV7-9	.	CASRMVGAADTQYF	TGTGCCAGCAGAATGGTGGGGGCCGCAGATACGCAGTATTTT
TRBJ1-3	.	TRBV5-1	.	CASSLADGNTIYF	TGCGCCAGCAGCTTGGCTGACGGAAACACCATATATTTT
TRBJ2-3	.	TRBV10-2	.	CASSEYRSFTDTQYF	TGCGCCAGCAGTGAGTACAGGTCCTTCACAGATACGCAGTATTTT
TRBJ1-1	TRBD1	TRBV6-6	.	CASSYVTGVNTEAFF	TGTGCCAGCAGTTACGTTACAGGGGTGAACACTGAAGCTTTCTTT
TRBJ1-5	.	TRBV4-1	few	CASSQDVGNQPQHF	TGCGCCAGCAGCCAAGATGTTGGCAATCAGCCCCAGCATTTT
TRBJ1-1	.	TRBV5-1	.	CASSFAPWDLNTEAFF	TGCGCCAGCAGCTTCGCCCCATGGGATTTGAACACTGAAGCTTTCTTT
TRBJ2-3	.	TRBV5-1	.	CASNLATAHDTQYF	TGCGCCAGCAACCTAGCCACGGCTCACGATACGCAGTATTTT
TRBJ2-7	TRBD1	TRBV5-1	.	CASSPGTGSYEQYF	TGCGCCAGCAGCCCCGGGACAGGATCCTACGAGCAGTACTTC
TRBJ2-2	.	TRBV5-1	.	CASSLEAGAAGELFF	TGCGCCAGCAGCTTGGAGGCGGGGGCGGCCGGGGAGCTGTTTTTT
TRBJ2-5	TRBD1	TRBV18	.	CASSPPVGTGTSETQYF	TGTGCCAGCTCACCACCGGTCGGGACAGGGACGTCAGAGACCCAGTACTTC
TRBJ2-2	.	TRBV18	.	CASSPGLNTGELFF	TGTGCCAGCTCACCGGGCCTAAACACCGGGGAGCTGTTTTTT
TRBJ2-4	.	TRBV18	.	CASSPGEVLAKNIQYF	TGTGCCAGCTCACCAGGAGAGGTACTAGCCAAAAACATTCAGTACTTC
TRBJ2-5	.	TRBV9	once	CASSVGIEPGATQYF	TGTGCCAGCAGCGTTGGGATTGAGCCGGGGGCGACCCAGTACTTC
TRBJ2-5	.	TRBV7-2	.	CASSPGRETQYF	TGTGCCAGCAGCCCCGGACGGGAGACCCAGTACTTC
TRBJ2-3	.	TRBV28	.	CASSLSRNPTDTQYF	TGTGCCAGCAGTTTGAGCCGGAACCCGACAGATACGCAGTATTTT
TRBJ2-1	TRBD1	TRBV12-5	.	CASGGTGRYNEQFF	TGTGCTAGTGGGGGGACAGGGAGATACAATGAGCAGTTCTTC
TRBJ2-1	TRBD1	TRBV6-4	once	CASSATGGSYNEQFF	TGTGCCAGCAGCGCCACAGGGGGCTCCTACAATGAGCAGTTCTTC
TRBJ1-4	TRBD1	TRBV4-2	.	CASSQDSRGHEKLFF	TGTGCCAGCAGCCAAGATAGCAGGGGGCATGAAAAACTGTTTTTT
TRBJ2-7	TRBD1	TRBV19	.	CASRPDRGFYEQYF	TGTGCCAGTAGGCCGGACAGGGGTTTTTACGAGCAGTACTTC